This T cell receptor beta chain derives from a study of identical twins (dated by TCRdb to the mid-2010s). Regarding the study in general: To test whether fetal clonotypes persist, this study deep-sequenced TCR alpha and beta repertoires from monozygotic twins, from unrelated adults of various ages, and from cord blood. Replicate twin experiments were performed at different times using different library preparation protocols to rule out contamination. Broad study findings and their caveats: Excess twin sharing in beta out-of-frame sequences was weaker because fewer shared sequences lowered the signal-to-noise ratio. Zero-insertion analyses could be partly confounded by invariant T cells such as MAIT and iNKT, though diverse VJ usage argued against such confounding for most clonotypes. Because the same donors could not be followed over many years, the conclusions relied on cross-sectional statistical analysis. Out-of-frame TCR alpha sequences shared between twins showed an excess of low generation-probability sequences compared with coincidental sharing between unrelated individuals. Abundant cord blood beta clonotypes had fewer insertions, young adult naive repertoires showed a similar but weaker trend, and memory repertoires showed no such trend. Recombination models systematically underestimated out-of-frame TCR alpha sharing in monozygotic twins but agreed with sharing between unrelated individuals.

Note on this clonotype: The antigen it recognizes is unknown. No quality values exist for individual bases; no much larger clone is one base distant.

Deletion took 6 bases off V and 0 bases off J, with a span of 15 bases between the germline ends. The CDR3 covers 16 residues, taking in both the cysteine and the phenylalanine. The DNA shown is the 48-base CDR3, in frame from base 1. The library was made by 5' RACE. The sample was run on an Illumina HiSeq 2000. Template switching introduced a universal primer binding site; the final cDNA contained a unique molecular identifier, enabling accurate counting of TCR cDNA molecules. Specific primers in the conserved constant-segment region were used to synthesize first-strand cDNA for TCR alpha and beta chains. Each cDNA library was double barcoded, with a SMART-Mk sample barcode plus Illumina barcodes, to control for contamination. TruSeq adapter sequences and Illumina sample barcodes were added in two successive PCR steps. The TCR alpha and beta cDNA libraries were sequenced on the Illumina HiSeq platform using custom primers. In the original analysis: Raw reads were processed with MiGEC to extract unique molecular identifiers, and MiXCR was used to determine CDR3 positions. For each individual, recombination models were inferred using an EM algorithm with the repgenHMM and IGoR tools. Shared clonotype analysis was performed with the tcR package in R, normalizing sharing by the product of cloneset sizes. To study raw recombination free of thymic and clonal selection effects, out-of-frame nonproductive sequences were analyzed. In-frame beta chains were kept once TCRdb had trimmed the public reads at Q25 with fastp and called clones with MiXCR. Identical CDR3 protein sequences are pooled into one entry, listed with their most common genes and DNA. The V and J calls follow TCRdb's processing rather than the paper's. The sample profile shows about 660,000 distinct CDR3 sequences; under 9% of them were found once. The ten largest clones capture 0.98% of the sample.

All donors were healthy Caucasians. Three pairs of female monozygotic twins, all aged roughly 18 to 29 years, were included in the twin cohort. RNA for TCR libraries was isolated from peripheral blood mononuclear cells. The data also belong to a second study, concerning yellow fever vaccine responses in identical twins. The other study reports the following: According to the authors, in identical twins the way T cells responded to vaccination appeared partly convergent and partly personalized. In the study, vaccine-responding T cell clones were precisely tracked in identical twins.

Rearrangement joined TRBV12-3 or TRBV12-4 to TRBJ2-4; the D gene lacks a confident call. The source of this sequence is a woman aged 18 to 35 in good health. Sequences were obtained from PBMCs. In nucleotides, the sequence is TGTGCCAGCAGCAGAGCTCGGCAGGTAGCCAAAAACATTCAGTACTTC. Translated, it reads CASSRARQVAKNIQYF.